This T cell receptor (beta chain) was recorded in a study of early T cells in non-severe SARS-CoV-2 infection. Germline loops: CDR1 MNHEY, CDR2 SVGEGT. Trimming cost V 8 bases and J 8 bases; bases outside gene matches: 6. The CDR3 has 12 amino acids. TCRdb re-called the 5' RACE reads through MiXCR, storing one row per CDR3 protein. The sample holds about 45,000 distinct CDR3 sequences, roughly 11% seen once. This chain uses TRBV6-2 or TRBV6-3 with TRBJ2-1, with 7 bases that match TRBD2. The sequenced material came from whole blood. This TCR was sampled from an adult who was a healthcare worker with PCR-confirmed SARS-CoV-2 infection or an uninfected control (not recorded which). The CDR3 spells CASGRVLDEQFF. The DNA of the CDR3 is TGTGCCAGCGGGAGGGTTTTAGATGAGCAGTTCTTC.